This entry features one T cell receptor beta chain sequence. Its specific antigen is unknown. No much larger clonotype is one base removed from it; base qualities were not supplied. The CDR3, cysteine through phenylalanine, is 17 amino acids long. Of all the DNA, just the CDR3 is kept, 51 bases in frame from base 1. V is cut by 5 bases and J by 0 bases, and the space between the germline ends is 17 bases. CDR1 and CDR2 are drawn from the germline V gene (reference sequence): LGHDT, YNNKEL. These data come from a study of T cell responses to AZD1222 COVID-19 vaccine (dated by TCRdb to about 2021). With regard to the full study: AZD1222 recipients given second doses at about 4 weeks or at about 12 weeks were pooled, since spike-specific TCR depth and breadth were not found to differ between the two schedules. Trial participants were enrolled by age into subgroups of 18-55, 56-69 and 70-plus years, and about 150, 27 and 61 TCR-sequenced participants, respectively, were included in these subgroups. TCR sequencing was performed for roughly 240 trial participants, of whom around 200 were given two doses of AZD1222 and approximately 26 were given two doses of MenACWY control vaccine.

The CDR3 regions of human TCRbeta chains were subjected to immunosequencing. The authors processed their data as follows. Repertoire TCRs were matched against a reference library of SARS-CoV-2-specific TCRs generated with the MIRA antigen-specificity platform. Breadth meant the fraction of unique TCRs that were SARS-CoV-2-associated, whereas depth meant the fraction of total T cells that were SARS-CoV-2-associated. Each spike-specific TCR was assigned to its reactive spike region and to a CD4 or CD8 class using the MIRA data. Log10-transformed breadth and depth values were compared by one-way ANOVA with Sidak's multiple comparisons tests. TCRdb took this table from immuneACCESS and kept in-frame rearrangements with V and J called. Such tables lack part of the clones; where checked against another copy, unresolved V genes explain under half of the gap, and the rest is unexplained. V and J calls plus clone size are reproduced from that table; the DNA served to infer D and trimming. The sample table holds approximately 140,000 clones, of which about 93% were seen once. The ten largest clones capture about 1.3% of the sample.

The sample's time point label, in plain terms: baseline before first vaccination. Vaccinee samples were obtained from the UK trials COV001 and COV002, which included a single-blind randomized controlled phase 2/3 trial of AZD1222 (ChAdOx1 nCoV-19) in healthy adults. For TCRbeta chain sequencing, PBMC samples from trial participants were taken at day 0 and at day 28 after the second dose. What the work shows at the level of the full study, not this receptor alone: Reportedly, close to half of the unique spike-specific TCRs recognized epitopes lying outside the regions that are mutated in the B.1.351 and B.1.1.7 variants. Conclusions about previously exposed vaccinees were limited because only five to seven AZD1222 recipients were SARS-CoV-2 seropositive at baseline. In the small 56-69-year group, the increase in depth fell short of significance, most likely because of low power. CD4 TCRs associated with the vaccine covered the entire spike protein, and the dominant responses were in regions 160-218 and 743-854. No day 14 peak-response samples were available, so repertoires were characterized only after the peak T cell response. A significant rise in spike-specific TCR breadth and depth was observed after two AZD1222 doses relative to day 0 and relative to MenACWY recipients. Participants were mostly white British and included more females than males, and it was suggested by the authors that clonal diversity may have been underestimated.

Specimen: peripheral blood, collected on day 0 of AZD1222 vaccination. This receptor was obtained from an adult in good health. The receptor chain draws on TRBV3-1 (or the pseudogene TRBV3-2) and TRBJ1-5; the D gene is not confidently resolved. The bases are TGTGCCAGCAGCGAAAAGTACTCCGGATATAGCAATCAGCCCCAGCATTTT. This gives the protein CASSEKYSGYSNQPQHF.